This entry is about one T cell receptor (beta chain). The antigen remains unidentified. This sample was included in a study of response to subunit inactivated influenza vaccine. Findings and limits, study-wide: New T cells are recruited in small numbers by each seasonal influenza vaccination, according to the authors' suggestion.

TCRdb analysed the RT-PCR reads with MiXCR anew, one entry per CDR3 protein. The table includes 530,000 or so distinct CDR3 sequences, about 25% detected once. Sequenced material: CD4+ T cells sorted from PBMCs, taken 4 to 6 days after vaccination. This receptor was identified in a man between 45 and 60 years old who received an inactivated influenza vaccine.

The CDR3 coding sequence is TGCAGCGTTCAACGACTAGCGGGAGCCTCCTACAATGAGCAGTTCTTC. It is translated as CSVQRLAGASYNEQFF. V gene TRBV29-1 combines with J gene TRBJ2-1; 12 bases are shared with TRBD2. Trimming removed 5 bases from V and 0 bases from J; junction bases left unmatched: 5. This CDR3 has 16 amino acids. Germline V gene data show CDR1 as SQVTM and CDR2 as ANQGSEA.